This T cell receptor (beta chain) was obtained from a study of vaccination effects on CD4 cells after COVID-19 (dated 2022 in TCRdb). With respect to the entire study: After vaccination, three convalescent patients were sampled at an early time point (day +14) and at a late time point (day +241, +227 and +161, respectively). The full study included around ten COVID-19 convalescent patients and a handful of SARS-CoV-2-naive healthy vaccine recipients. SARS-CoV-2 spike-specific CD4+ TCR repertoires from before and after mRNA vaccination were compared in COVID-19 convalescent patients and in infection-naive vaccine recipients. Across the study, the median time from the second dose to post-vaccine sampling was 72 days (range 14 to 241). In the study, cultures from other donors were sequenced using the Oncomine TCR Beta short-read assay on an Illumina iSeq 100. What the research found in general, with its limitations: For convalescent patients, new clones induced by the vaccine made up most of the post-vaccine spike-reactive repertoire, and these new clones were largely distinct from the clones induced by infection. At late post-vaccination timepoints, both infection-induced and vaccine-induced clones showed marked clonal contraction, consistent with waning T cell responses. The study was limited by a small number of convalescent patients and lacked early post-infection timepoints.

The library came from the immunoSEQ multiplex PCR assay. TCR beta CDR3 sequencing was performed on DNA from the cultured, isolated CD4+ T cells. For the original study's pipeline: Non-productive TCR sequences were discarded, and reads were trimmed to the CDR3 region, with only CDR3s of 7 or more amino acids retained. The MANAFEST web app was used to pick out antigen-specific clonotypes by comparing their expansion in peptide wells with that in reference cultures. Positive clones required FDR<0.05 expansion versus reference and all other wells, odds ratio above 5, and frequency above 0.1% in two replicate wells. A clonotype was defined as cross-reactive if the clonotype was significantly expanded both in SARS-CoV-2 spike wells and in at least one common cold coronavirus spike condition. CDR3 similarity was assessed by Levenshtein distance using the stringdist R package, and unrooted trees were constructed with ape in R 3.6.1. The source is immuneACCESS, and TCRdb retained only in-frame sequences with V and J called. Part of the clones is not carried over; for the studies checked, unresolved V genes explain less than half of this, and the remainder is unexplained. Clone size and V and J calls were adopted from that table, with D and trimming inferred from the DNA. This sample holds about 15,000 clones; 76% were observed only once. The ten largest clones take up approximately 23% of the sample.

In the ViraFEST assay, PBMC were stimulated with viral peptide pools, and TCR sequencing was then used to find antigen-specific CD4+ T cell clonotypes based on their expansion. After less than 13 days of culture, CD4+ T cells were isolated with the EasySep CD4+ T cell isolation kit. PCR-confirmed SARS-CoV-2 infection had occurred in convalescent patients between March and December 2020, before the Alpha, Beta and Delta variants emerged in the United States. Participants received two doses of either the BNT162b2 or the mRNA-1273 mRNA SARS-CoV-2 vaccine. Each well held under 2.5 million PBMC cultured in IMDM containing approximately 5% human AB serum, around 10 IU/ml IL-2 and gentamicin, along with around 9.1 ug/ml peptides. On days 3 and 7, half of the culture medium was replaced with fresh IL-2-containing medium. Unless noted otherwise, every peptide stimulation condition was cultured in triplicate wells. Using Ficoll-Paque Plus gradient centrifugation, PBMC were separated from whole blood and then either used fresh or cryopreserved at -140C. Overlapping peptide pools spanned the spike proteins of SARS-CoV-2 and the common cold coronaviruses HCoV-NL63, HCoV-OC43 and HCoV-229E. Genomic DNA was extracted from cultured CD4+ T cells with the QIAamp micro DNA kit.

Trimming removed 3 bases from V and 3 bases from J; the gene matches leave 4 bases unexplained. In the germline V gene, CDR1 corresponds to LGHNA and CDR2 to YSLEER. Inclusive of the bounding cysteine and phenylalanine, the CDR3 is 16 residues long. The kept DNA is CDR3 alone, 48 bases in frame from the first base. Worth noting for this clone: Which antigen it targets is not known. No much larger clone is present one base from it, and per-base qualities are unavailable.

This sequence originates from a human donor who had a prior SARS-CoV-2 infection. This sample comprised CD4+ T cells from PBMCs cultured with HCoV-NL63 spike peptides, obtained after COVID-19 vaccination. This specimen's cell subset or site label, interpreted: HCoV-NL63 spike overlapping peptide pool stimulation. Recombination joined TRBV4-3 with TRBJ1-3; TRBD1 matches 11 bases in the middle. The DNA is as follows: TGCGCCAGCAGCCACGGCGGGACAGGGGGTGGAAACACCATATATTTT. Its protein is CASSHGGTGGGNTIYF.